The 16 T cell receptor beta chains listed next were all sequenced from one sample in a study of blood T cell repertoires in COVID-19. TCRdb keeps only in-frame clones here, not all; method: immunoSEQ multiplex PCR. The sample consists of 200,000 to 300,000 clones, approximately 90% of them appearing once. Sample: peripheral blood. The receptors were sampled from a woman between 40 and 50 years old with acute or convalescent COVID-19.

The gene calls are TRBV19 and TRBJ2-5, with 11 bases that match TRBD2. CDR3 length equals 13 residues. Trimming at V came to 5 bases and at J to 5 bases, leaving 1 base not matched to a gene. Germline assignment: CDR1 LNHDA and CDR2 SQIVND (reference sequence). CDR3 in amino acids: CASSWTSGETQYF. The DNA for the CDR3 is TGTGCCAGTAGTTGGACTAGCGGGGAGACCCAGTACTTC. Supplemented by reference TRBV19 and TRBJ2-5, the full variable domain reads DGGITQSPKYLFRKEGQNVTLSCEQNLNHDAMYWYRQDPGQGLRLIYYSQIVNDFQKGDIAEGYSVSREKKESFPLTVTSAQKNPTAFYLCASSWTSGETQYFGPGTRLLVL.

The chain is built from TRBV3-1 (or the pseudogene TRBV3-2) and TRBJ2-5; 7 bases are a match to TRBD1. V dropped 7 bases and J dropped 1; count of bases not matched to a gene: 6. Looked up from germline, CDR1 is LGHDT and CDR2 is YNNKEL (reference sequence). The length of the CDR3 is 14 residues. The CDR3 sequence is CASNPTGPQETQYF. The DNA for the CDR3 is TGTGCCAGCAACCCGACAGGGCCCCAAGAGACCCAGTACTTC.

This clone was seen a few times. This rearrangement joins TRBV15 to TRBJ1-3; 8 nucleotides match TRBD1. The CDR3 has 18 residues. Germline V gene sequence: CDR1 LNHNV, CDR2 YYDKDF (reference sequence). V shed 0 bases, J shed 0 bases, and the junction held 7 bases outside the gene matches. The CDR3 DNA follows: TGTGCCACCAGCAGAGAGACAGGGACAGGCCCCTCTGGAAACACCATATATTTT. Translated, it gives CATSRETGTGPSGNTIYF.

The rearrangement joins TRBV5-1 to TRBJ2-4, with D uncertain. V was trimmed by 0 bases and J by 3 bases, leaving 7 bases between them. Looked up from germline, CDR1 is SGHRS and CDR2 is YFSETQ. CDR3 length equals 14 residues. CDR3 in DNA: TGCGCCAGCAGCTTGGGCGCGGACAAAAACATTCAGTACTTC. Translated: CASSLGADKNIQYF.

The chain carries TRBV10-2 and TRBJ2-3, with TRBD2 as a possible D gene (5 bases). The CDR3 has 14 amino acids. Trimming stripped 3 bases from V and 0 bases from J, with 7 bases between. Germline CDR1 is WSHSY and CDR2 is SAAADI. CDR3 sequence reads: CASSDLASTDTQYF. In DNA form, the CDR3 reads TGCGCCAGCAGTGACCTAGCTAGCACAGATACGCAGTATTTT.

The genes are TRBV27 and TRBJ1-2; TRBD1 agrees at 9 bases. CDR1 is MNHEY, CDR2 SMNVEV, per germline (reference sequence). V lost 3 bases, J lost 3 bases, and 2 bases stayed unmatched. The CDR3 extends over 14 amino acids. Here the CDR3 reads CASSLGQGYYGYTF. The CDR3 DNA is TGTGCCAGCAGTTTGGGACAGGGATACTATGGCTACACCTTC.

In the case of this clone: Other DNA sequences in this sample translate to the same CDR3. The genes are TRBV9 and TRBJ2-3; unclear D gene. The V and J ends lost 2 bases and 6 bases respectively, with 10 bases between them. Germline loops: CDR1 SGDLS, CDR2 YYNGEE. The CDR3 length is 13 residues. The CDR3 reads CASSVGQADTQYF. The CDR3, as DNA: TGTGCCAGCAGCGTCGGCCAGGCGGATACGCAGTATTTT.

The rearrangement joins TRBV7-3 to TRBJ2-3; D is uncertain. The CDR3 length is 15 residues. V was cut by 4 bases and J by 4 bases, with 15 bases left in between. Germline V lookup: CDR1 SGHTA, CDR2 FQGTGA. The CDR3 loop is CASSSHGSFSDTQYF. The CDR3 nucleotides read TGTGCCAGCAGCTCCCATGGCTCTTTTTCAGATACGCAGTATTTT.

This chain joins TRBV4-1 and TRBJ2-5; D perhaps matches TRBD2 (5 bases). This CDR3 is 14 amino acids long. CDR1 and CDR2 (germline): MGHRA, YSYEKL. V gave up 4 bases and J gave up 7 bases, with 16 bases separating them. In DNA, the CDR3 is TGCGCCAGCAGCCCTCCAGACCGACGGGGGACCCAGTACTTC. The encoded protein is CASSPPDRRGTQYF.

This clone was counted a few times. This CDR3 is CASSVGSSTGELFF. Written as DNA, the CDR3 is TGTGCCAGCAGCGTAGGGAGCTCCACCGGGGAGCTGTTTTTT. J is TRBJ2-2 and V is TRBV9; no firm D call. This CDR3 contains 14 residues. CDR1 and CDR2 (germline): SGDLS, YYNGEE. Trimming took off 0 bases at V and 4 bases at J, with 7 bases between the two ends.

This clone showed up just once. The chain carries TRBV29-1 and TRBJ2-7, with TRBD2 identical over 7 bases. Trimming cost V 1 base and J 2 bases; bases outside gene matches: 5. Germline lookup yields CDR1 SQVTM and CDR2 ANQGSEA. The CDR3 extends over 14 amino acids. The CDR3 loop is CSVEGRETAYEQYV. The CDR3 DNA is TGCAGCGTTGAAGGGCGGGAGACCGCCTACGAGCAGTACGTC.

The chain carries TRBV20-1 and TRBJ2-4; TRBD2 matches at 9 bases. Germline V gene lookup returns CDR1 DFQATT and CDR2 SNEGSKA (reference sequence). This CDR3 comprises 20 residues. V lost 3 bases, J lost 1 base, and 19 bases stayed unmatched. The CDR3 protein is CSASPGGGALSVAAKNIQYF. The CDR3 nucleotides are TGCAGTGCTAGTCCGGGCGGGGGGGCTTTGTCGGTTGCGGCCAAAAACATTCAGTACTTC.

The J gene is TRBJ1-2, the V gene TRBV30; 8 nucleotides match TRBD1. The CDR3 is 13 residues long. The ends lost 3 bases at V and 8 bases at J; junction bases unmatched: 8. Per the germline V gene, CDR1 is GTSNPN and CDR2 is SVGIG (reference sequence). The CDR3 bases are TGTGCCTGGAGGGCAGGGGGCGCTTCGGGCTACACCTTC. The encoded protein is CAWRAGGASGYTF.

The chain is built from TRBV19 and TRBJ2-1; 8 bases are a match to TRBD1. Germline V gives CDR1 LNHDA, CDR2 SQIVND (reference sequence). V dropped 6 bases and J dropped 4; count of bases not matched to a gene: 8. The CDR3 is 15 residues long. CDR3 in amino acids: CASRPRGRGYNEQFF. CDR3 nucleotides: TGTGCCAGTAGACCCAGGGGGCGCGGGTACAATGAGCAGTTCTTC. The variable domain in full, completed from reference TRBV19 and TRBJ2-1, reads DGGITQSPKYLFRKEGQNVTLSCEQNLNHDAMYWYRQDPGQGLRLIYYSQIVNDFQKGDIAEGYSVSREKKESFPLTVTSAQKNPTAFYLCASRPRGRGYNEQFFGPGTRLTVL.

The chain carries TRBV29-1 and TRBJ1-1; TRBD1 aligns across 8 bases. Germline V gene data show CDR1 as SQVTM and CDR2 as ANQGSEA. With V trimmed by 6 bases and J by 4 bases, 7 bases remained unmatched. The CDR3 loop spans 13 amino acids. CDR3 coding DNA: TGCAGCGTGGGCCCCAGGGGGCCCACTGAAGCTTTCTTT. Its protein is CSVGPRGPTEAFF.

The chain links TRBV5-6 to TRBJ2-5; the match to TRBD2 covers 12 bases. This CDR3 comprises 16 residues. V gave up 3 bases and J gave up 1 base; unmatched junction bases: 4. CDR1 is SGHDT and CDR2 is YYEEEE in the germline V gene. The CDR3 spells CASSWALAGGQETQYF. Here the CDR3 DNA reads TGTGCCAGCAGCTGGGCACTAGCGGGGGGCCAAGAGACCCAGTACTTC.